In its sample, the clone carrying this T cell receptor beta chain was seen a few times. Its matching antigen is unknown. It was RNA transcripts that yielded the amplified TCR beta CDR3 regions. Primed by the HTBI set, a first-round RT-PCR was run on the TCR CDR3. TCRdb itself ran the multiplex PCR reads through MiXCR, one entry per CDR3 protein. Of around 420,000 distinct CDR3 sequences in the sample, about a sixth were seen once. The germline CDR1 and CDR2 sequences are GTSNPN and SVGIG (reference sequence). V gave up 2 bases and J gave up 8 bases, with 10 bases separating them. The CDR3 has 12 residues. This entry comes from a study of T cells in Graves' hyperthyroidism and ophthalmopathy. Study-level results: Researchers found most expanded thyroid clonotypes above 0.001 in blood as well.

Among the patients, aged 18 to 65, hyperthyroidism was newly diagnosed and had lasted under 2 months. Sequencing used blood. This chain links TRBV30 with TRBJ2-1; D could derive from TRBD1 or TRBD2 (6 bases each). The TCR sequence derives from a woman between 18 and 29 years old with Graves' hyperthyroidism. Written as DNA, the CDR3 is TGTGCCTGGAGTAGGGGGGTGCATGAGCAGTTCTTC. It is translated as CAWSRGVHEQFF.